This T cell receptor beta chain derives from a study of cytomegalovirus exposure and HLA in healthy donors. Overall study findings and caveats: TCR beta chains associated with HLA were, in a later analysis, more clonally expanded than equally common others.

On this clone: Its antigen is not known.

V gave up 5 bases and J gave up 1 base; unmatched junction bases: 8. Germline CDR1 and CDR2: SGHTS and YDEGEE. The CDR3 is 16 amino acids. Primers: 60 Vbeta forward and 13 Jbeta reverse. Produced via immunoSEQ multiplex PCR; TCRdb's table is partial and in-frame only. The repertoire includes some 200,000 clones, roughly 79% of them detected once, and approximately 2.1% sits in the top ten. The chain joins TRBV5-8 to TRBJ2-1, with 8 bases matching TRBD1. The sequencing sample was made of PBMCs. This receptor was identified in a woman aged 25 to 39 in good health and CMV-seropositive. The CDR3 is CASSYWTGSSYNEQFF. The CDR3 DNA follows: TGTGCCAGCAGTTATTGGACAGGGTCTTCCTACAATGAGCAGTTCTTC.